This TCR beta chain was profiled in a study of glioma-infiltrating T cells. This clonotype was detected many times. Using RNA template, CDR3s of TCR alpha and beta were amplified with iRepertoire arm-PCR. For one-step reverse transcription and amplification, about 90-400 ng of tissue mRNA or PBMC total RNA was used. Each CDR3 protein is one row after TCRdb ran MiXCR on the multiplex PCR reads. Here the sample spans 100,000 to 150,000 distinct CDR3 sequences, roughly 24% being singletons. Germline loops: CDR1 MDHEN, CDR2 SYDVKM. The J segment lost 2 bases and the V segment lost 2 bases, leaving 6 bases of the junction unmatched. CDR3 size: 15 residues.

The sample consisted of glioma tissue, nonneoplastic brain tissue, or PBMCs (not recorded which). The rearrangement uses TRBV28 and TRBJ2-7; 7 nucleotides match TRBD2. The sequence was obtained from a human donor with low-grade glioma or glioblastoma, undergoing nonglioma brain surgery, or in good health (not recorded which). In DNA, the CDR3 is TGTGCCAGCAGTTTAAGCAGGGAGGGCCCCTACGAGCAGTACTTC. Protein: CASSLSREGPYEQYF.